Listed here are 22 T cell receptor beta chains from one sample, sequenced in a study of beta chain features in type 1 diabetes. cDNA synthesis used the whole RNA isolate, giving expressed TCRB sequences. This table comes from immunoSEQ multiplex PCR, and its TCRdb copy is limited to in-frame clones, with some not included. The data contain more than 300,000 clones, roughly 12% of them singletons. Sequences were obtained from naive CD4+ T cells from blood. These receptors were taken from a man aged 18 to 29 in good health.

In DNA, the CDR3 is TGCGCCAGCAGCTTGGATGCAGGCTCTGGGGCCAACGTCCTGACTTTC. Its translation: CASSLDAGSGANVLTF. The gene calls are TRBV5-1 and TRBJ2-6, with D uncertain. Deletions cut 0 bases from V and 0 bases from J, with 7 bases between. The length of the CDR3 is 16 residues. Germline loops: CDR1 SGHRS, CDR2 YFSETQ.

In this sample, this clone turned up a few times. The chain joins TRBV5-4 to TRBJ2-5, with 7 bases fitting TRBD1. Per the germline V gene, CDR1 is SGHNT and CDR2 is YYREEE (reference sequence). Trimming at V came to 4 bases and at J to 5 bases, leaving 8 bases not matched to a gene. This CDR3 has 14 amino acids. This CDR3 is CASSIQGVPETQYF. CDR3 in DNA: TGTGCCAGCAGCATCCAGGGGGTCCCCGAGACCCAGTACTTC. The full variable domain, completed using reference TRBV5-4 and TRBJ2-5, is ETGVTQSPTHLIKTRGQQVTLRCSSQSGHNTVSWYQQALGQGPQFIFQYYREEENGRGNFPPRFSGLQFPNYSSELNVNALELDDSALYLCASSIQGVPETQYFGPGTRLLVL.

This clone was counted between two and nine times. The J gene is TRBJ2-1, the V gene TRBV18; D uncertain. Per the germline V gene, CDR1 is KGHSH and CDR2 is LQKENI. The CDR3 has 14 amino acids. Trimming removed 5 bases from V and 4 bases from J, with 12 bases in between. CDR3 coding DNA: TGTGCCAGCTCAAGCCGACAAACTTACAATGAGCAGTTCTTC. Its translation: CASSSRQTYNEQFF.

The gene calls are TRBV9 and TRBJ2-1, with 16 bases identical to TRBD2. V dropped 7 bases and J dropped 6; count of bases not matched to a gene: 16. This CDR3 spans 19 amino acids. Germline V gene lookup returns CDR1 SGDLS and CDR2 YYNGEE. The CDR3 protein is CASSYRGLAGGRGGNEQFF. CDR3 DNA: TGTGCCAGCTCATACCGGGGACTAGCGGGAGGGCGGGGTGGCAATGAGCAGTTCTTC.

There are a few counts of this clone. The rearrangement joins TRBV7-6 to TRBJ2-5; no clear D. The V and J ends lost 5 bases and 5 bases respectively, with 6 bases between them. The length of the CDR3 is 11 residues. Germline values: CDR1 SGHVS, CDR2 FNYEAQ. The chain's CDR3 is CASSAQETQYF. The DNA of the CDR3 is TGTGCCAGCAGCGCCCAGGAGACCCAGTACTTC.

The CDR3 bases are TGTGCCAGCAGTGCCTTGGCGGGGGCGAACACCGGGGAGCTGTTTTTT. Its translation is CASSALAGANTGELFF. The chain is built from TRBV2 and TRBJ2-2; 7 bases line up with TRBD2. V gave up 4 bases and J gave up 0 bases; unmatched junction bases: 5. CDR3 length: 16 amino acids. Germline lookup yields CDR1 SNHLY and CDR2 FYNNEI.

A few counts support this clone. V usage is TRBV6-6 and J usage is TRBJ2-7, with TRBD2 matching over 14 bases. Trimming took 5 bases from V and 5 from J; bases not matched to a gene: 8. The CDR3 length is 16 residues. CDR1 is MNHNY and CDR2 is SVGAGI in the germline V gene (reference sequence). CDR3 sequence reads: CASSQGTSGSSHEQYF. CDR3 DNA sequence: TGTGCCAGCAGTCAAGGGACTAGCGGGAGTTCCCACGAGCAGTACTTC.

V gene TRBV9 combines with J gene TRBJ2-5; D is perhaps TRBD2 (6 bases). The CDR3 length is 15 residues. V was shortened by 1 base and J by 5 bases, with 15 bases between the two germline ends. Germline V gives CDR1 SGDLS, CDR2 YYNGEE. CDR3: CASSVTEGTWETQYF. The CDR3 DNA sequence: TGTGCCAGCAGCGTAACCGAGGGGACTTGGGAGACCCAGTACTTC.

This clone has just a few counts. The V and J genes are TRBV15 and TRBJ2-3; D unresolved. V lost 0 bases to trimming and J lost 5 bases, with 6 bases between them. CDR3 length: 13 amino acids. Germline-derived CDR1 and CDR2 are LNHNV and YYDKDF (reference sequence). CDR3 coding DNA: TGTGCCACCAGCAGAGATCAGTTAGATACGCAGTATTTT. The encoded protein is CATSRDQLDTQYF. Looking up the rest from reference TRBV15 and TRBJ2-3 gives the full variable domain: DAMVIQNPRYQVTQFGKPVTLSCSQTLNHNVMYWYQQKSSQAPKLLFHYYDKDFNNEADTPDNFQSRRPNTSFCFLDIRSPGLGDTAMYLCATSRDQLDTQYFGPGTRLTVL.

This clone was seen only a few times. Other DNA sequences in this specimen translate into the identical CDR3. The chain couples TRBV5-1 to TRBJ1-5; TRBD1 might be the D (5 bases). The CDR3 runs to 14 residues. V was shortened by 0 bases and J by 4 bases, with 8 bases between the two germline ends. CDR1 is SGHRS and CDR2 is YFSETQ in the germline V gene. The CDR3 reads CASSLGGDNQPQHF. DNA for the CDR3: TGCGCCAGCAGCTTGGGGGGGGATAATCAGCCCCAGCATTTT.

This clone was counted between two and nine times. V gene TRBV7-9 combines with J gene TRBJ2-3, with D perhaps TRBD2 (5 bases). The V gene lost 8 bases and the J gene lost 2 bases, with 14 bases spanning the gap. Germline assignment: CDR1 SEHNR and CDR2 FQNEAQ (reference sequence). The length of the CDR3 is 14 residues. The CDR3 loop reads CASEGGSYTDTQYF. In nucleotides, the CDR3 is TGTGCCAGCGAGGGTGGCTCTTACACAGATACGCAGTATTTT.

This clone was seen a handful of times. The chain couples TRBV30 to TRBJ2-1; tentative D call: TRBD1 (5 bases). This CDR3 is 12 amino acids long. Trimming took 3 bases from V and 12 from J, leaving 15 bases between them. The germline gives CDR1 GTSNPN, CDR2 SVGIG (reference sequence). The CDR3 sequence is CAWRAMGPWQFF. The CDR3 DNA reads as TGTGCCTGGAGGGCGATGGGGCCTTGGCAGTTCTTC.

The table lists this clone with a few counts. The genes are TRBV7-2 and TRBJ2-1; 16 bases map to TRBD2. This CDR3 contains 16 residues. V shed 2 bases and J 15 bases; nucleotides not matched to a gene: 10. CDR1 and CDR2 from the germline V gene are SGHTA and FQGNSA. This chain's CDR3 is CASSLLGTSGGAEGFF. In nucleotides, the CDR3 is TGTGCCAGCAGCTTACTCGGGACTAGCGGGGGGGCCGAGGGGTTCTTC. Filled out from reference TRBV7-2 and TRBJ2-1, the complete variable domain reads GAGVSQSPSNKVTEKGKDVELRCDPISGHTALYWYRQSLGQGLEFLIYFQGNSAPDKSGLPSDRFSAERTGGSVSTLTIQRTQQEDSAVYLCASSLLGTSGGAEGFFGPGTRLTVL.

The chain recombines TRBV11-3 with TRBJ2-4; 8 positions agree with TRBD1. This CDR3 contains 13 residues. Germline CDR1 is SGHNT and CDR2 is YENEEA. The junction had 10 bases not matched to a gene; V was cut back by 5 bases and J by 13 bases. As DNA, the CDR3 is TGTGCCAGCAGCCTCACCGGGACAGGTCCGCAGTACTTC. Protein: CASSLTGTGPQYF. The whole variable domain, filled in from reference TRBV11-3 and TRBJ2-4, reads EAGVVQSPRYKIIEKKQPVAFWCNPISGHNTLYWYLQNLGQGPELLIRYENEEAVDDSQLPKDRFSAERLKGVDSTLKIQPAELGDSAVYLCASSLTGTGPQYFGAGTRLSVL.

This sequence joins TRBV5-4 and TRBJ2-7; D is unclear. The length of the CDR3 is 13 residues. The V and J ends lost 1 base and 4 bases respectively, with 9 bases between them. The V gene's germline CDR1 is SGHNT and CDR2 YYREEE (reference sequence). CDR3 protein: CASSLQVQYEQYF. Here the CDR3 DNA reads TGTGCCAGCAGCTTGCAGGTCCAGTACGAGCAGTACTTC.

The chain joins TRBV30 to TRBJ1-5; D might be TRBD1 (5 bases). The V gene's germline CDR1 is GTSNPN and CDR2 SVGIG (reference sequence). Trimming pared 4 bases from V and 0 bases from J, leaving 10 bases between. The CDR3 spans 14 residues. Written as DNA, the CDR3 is TGTGCCTGGACCGACAGTTATAGCAATCAGCCCCAGCATTTT. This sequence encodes CAWTDSYSNQPQHF.

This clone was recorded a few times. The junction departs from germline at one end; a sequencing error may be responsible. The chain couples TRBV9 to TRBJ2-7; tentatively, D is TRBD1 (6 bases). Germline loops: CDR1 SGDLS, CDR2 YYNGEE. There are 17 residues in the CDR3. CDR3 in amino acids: CASSVSSGANIPYEQYF. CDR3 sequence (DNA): TGTGCCAGCAGCGTCTCTTCAGGGGCGAACATACCCTATGAGCAGTACTTC.

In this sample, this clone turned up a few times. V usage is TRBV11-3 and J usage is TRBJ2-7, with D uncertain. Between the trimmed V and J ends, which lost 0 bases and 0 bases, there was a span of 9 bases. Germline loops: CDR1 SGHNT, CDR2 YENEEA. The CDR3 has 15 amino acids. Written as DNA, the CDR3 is TGTGCCAGCAGCTTAGATCGGCAGGACTCCTACGAGCAGTACTTC. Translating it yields CASSLDRQDSYEQYF.

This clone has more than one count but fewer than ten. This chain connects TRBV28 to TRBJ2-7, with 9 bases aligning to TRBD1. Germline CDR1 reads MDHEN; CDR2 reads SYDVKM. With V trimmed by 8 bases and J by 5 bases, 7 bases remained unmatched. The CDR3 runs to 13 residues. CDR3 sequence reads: CASLPGQGNEQYF. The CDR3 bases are TGTGCCAGCCTGCCGGGACAGGGTAACGAGCAGTACTTC.

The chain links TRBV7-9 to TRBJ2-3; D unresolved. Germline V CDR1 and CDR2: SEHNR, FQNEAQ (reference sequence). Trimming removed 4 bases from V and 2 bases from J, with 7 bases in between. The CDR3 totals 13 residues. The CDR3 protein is CASSWRTTDTQYF. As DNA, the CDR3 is TGTGCCAGCAGCTGGAGAACCACAGATACGCAGTATTTT.

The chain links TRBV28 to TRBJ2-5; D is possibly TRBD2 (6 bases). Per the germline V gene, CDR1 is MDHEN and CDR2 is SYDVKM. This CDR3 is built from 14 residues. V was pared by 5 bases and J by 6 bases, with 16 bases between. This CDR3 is CASSGGWGGQTQYF. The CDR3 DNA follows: TGTGCCAGCAGTGGGGGGTGGGGCGGCCAGACCCAGTACTTC. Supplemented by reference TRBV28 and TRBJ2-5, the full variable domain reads DVKVTQSSRYLVKRTGEKVFLECVQDMDHENMFWYRQDPGLGLRLIYFSYDVKMKEKGDIPEGYSVSREKKERFSLILESASTNQTSMYLCASSGGWGGQTQYFGPGTRLLVL.

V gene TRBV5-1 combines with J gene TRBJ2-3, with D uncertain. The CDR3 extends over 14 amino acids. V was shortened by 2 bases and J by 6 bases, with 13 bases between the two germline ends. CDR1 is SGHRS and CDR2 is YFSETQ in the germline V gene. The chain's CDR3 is CASSFERLLDTQYF. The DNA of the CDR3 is TGCGCCAGCAGCTTCGAAAGACTGCTGGATACGCAGTATTTT.